The T cell receptor beta chain under discussion was sequenced for a study of blood T cell repertoires in COVID-19. The repertoire was sequenced with immunoSEQ multiplex PCR; TCRdb's copy has only in-frame clones and lacks some. Among 200,000 to 250,000 clones listed, about four fifths were seen once. CDR1 LNHDA and CDR2 SQIVND come from the germline V gene (reference sequence). The CDR3 extends over 13 amino acids. Trimming shortened V by 6 bases and J by 0 bases, and 8 bases separated the two germline ends. Material: peripheral blood. This receptor was identified in a woman aged 80 or over with acute or convalescent COVID-19. The V gene is TRBV19, the J gene TRBJ1-1; D gene uncertain. The DNA for the CDR3 is TGTGCCAGTAGGAACAGATTGAACACTGAAGCTTTCTTT. This sequence encodes CASRNRLNTEAFF.